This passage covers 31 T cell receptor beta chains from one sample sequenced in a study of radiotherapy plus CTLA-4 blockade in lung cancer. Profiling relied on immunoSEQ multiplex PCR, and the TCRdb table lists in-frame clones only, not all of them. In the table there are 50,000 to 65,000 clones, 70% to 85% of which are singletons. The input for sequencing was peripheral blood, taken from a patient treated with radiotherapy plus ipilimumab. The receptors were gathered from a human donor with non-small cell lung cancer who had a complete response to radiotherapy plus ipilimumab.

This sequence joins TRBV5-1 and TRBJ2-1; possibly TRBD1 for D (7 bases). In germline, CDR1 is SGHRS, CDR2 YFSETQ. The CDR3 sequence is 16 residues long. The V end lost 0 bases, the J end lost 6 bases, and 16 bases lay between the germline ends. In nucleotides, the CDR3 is TGCGCCAGCAGCTTGGGCGGGACAGCAAATTCCAATGAGCAGTTCTTC. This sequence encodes CASSLGGTANSNEQFF.

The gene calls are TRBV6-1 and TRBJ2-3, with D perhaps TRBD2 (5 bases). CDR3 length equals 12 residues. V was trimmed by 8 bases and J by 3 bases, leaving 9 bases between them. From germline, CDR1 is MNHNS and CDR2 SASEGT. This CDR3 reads CASPTGTDTQYF. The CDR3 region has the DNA TGTGCCAGCCCTACGGGGACAGATACGCAGTATTTT.

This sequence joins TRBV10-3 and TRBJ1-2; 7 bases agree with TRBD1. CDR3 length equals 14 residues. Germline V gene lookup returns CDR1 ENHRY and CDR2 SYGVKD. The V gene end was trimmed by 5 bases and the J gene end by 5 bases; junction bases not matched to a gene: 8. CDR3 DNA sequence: TGTGCCATCAGTACGACAACAGGGGTATATGGCTACACCTTC. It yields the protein CAISTTTGVYGYTF.

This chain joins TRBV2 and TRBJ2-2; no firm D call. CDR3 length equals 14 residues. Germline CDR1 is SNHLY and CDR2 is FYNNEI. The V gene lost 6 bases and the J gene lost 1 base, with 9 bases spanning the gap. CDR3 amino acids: CASSVIKNTGELFF. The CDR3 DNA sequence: TGTGCCAGCAGCGTAATAAAGAACACCGGGGAGCTGTTTTTT.

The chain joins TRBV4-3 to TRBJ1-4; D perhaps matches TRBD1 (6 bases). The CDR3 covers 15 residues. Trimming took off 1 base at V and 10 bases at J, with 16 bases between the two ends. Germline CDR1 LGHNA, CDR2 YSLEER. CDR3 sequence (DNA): TGCGCCAGCAGCCAAGTATCAGGGGTTGTTGGAAAACTGTTTTTT. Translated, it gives CASSQVSGVVGKLFF.

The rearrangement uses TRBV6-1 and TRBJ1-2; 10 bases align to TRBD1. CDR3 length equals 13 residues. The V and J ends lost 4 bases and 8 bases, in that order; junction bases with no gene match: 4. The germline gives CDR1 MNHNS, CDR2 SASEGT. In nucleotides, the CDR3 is TGTGCCAGCAGTGTTGGACAGGGGGGAGGCTACACCTTC. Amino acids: CASSVGQGGGYTF.

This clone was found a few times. The CDR3 reads CASRVTSGGAYEQYF. In nucleotides, the CDR3 is TGTGCCAGCAGGGTTACTAGCGGGGGGGCCTACGAGCAGTACTTC. This chain joins TRBV6-1 and TRBJ2-7, with 13 bases aligning to TRBD2. Germline CDR1 MNHNS, CDR2 SASEGT. The CDR3 length is 15 residues. V lost 6 bases to trimming and J lost 2 bases; unmatched junction nucleotides: 4.

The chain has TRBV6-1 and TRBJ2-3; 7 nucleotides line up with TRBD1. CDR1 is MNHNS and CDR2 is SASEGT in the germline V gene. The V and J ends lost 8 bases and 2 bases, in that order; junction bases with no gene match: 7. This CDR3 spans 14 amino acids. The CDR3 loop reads CASGRDSFTDTQYF. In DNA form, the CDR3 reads TGTGCCAGCGGCCGGGACAGTTTCACAGATACGCAGTATTTT.

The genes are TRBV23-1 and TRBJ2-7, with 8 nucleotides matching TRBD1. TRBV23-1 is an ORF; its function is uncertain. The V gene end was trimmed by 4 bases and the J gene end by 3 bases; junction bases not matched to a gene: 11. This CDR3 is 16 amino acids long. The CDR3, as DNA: TGCGCCAGCAGTCCCGCGGGACAGGCAGAAAGCTACGAGCAGTACGTC. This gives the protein CASSPAGQAESYEQYV.

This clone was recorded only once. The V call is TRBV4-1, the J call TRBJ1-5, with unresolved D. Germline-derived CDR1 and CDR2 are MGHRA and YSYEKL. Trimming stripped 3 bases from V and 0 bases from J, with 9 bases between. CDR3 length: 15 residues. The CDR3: CASSQEFSSNQPQHF. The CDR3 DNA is TGCGCCAGCAGCCAGGAGTTTTCTAGCAATCAGCCCCAGCATTTT.

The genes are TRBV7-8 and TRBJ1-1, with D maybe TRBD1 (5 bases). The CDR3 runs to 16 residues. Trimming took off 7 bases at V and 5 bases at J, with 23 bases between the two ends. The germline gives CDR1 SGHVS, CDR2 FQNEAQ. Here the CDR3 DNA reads TGTGCCAGCACCCTCCCTCCGAGCGGGGGGAGGACTGAAGCTTTCTTT. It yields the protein CASTLPPSGGRTEAFF.

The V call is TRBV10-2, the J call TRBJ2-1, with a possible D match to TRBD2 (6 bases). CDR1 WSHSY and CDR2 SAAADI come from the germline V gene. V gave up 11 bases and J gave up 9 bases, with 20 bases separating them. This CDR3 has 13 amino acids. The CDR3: CALSQGIGGEQFF. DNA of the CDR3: TGCGCCCTGTCTCAGGGAATCGGGGGTGAGCAGTTCTTC.

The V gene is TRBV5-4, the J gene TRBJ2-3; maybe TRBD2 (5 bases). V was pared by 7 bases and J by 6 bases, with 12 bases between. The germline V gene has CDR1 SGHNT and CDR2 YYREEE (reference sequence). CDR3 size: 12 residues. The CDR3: CASSLGSDTQYF. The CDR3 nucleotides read TGTGCCAGCTCCCTAGGGAGCGATACGCAGTATTTT.

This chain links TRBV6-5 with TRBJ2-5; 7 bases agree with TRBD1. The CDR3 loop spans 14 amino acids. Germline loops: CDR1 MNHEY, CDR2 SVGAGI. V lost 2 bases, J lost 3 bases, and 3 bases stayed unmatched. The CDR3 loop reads CASSYPGQKETQYF. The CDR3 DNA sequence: TGTGCCAGCAGTTACCCGGGACAGAAAGAGACCCAGTACTTC.

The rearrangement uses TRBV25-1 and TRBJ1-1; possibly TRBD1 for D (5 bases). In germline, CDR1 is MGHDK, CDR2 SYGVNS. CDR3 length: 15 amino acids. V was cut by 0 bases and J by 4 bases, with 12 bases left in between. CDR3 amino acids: CASSEYGGASTEAFF. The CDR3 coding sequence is TGTGCCAGCAGTGAATACGGTGGGGCTAGCACTGAAGCTTTCTTT.

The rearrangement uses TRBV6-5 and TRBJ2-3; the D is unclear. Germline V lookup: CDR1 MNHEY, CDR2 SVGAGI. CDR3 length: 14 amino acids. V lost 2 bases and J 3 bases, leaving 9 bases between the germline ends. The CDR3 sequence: CASSYPSKTDTQYF. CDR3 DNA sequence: TGTGCCAGCAGTTACCCGAGTAAGACAGATACGCAGTATTTT.

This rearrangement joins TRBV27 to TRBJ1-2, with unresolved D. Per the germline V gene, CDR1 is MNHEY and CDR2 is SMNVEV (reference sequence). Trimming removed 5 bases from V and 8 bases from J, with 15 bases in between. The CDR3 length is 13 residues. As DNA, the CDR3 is TGTGCCAGCAGTCTCCTCGGAGGTTGGGGCTACACCTTC. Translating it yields CASSLLGGWGYTF.

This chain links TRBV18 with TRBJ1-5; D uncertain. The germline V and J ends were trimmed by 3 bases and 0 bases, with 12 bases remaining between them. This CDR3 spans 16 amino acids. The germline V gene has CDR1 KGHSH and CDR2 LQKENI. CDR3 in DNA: TGTGCCAGCTCACCTCTCCGGGAGGATAGCAATCAGCCCCAGCATTTT. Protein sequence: CASSPLREDSNQPQHF. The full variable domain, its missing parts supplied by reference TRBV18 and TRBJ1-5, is NAGVMQNPRHLVRRRGQEARLRCSPMKGHSHVYWYRQLPEEGLKFMVYLQKENIIDESGMPKERFSAEFPKEGPSILRIQQVVRGDSAAYFCASSPLREDSNQPQHFGDGTRLSIL.

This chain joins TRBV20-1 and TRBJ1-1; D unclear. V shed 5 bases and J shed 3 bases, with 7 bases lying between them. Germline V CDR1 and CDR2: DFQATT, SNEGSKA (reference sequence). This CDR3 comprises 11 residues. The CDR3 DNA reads TGCAGTGCTCTGAGGGACACTGAAGCTTTCTTT. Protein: CSALRDTEAFF.

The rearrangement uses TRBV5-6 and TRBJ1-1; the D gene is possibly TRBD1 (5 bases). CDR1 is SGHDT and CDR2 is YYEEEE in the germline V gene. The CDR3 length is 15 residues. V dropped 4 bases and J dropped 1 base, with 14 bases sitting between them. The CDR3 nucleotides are TGTGCCAGCAGCACGGCCAGGGTTGGGAACACTGAAGCTTTCTTT. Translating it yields CASSTARVGNTEAFF.

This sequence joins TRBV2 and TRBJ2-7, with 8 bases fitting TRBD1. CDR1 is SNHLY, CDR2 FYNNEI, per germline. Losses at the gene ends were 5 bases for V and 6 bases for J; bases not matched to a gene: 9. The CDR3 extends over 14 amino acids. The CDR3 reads CASSIRTGSREQYF. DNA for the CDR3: TGTGCCAGCAGTATAAGGACAGGGAGTCGCGAGCAGTACTTC.

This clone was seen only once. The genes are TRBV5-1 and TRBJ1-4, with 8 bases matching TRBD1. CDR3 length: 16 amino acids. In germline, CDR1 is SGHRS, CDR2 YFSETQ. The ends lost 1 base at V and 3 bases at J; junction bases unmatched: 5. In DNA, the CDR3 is TGCGCCAGCAGCTTGCCGACAGGGGTCGCTAATGAAAAACTGTTTTTT. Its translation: CASSLPTGVANEKLFF.

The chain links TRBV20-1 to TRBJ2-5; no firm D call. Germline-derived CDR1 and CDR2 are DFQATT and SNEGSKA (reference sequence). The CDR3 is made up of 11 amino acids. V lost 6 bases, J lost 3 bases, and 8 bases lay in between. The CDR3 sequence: CSAFPKETQYF. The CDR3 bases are TGCAGTGCATTCCCTAAAGAGACCCAGTACTTC.

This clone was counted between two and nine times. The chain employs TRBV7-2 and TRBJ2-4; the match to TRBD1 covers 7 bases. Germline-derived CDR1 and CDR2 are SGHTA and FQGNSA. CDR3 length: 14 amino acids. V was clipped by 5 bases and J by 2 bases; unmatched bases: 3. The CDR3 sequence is CASSPTGSKNIQYF. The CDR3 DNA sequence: TGTGCCAGCAGCCCGACAGGGTCCAAAAACATTCAGTACTTC.

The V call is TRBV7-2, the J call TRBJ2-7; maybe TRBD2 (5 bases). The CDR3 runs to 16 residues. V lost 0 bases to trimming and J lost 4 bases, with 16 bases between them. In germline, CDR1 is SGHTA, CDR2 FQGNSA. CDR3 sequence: CASSLARAGLGYEQYF. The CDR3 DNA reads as TGTGCCAGCAGCTTAGCGAGGGCAGGTCTAGGGTACGAGCAGTACTTC. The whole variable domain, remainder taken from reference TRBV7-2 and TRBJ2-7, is GAGVSQSPSNKVTEKGKDVELRCDPISGHTALYWYRQSLGQGLEFLIYFQGNSAPDKSGLPSDRFSAERTGGSVSTLTIQRTQQEDSAVYLCASSLARAGLGYEQYFGPGTRLTVT.

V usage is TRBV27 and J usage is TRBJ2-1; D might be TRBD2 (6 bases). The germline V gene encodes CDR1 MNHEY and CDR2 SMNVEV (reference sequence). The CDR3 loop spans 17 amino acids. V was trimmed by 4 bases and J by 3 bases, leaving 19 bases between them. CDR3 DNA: TGTGCCAGCAGTTCCCACAATGGAGGGTTTAGCTACAATGAGCAGTTCTTC. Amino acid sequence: CASSSHNGGFSYNEQFF.

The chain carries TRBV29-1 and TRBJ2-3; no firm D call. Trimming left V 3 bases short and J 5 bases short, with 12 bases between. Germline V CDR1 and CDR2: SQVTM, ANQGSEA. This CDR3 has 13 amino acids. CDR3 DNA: TGCAGCGTTGATGATAGTATTGTAGATACGCAGTATTTT. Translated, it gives CSVDDSIVDTQYF.

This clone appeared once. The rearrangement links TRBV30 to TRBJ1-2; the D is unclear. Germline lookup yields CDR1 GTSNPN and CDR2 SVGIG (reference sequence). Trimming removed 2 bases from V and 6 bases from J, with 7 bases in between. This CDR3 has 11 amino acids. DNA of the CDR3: TGTGCCTGGAGTACCTCTAATGGCTACACCTTC. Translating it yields CAWSTSNGYTF.

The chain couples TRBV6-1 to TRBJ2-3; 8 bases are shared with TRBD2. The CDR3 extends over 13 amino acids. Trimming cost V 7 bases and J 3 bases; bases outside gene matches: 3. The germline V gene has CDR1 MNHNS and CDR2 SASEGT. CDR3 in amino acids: CASNREGTDTQYF. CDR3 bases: TGTGCCAGCAACCGGGAGGGAACAGATACGCAGTATTTT.

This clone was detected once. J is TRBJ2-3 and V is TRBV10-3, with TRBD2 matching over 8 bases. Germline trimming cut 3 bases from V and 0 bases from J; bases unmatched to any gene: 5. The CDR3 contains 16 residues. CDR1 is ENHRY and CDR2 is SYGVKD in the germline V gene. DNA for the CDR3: TGTGCCATCAGTGATCGGGTAGCGGGAAGCACAGATACGCAGTATTTT. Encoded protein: CAISDRVAGSTDTQYF.

In nucleotides, the CDR3 is TGCGCCAGCAGCTTGGTGAGGACTAGCGGGGGGGCAAGTGCGGATACGCAGTATTTT. Translation gives CASSLVRTSGGASADTQYF. This chain joins TRBV5-1 and TRBJ2-3; TRBD2 matches 15 bases. The CDR3 is made up of 19 amino acids. In germline, CDR1 is SGHRS, CDR2 YFSETQ. J gave up 6 bases and V 0 bases, and 11 bases lay outside the gene matches.